A single sample is the source of the 25 T cell receptor beta chains below, sequenced in a study of blood T cell repertoires in COVID-19. Assay used: immunoSEQ multiplex PCR; TCRdb lists only in-frame clones, some missing. Among over 55,000 clones, 88% were seen once, and the ten largest hold about 5%. The sample was peripheral blood. These receptors came from a human donor in a cohort sampled during active COVID-19.

This clone was found once. The chain combines TRBV5-1 with TRBJ2-7; 8 nucleotides match TRBD1. V gave up 4 bases and J gave up 3 bases; unmatched junction bases: 6. This CDR3 has 14 amino acids. The germline gives CDR1 SGHRS, CDR2 YFSETQ. The CDR3 DNA reads TGCGCCAGCAGCACCAGACAGGGGAACTACGAGCAGTACTTC. It translates to CASSTRQGNYEQYF.

In this sample, this clone turned up a few times. The CDR3 sequence: CASSRQGNYGYTF. CDR3 nucleotide sequence: TGTGCCAGCAGCCGACAGGGGAACTATGGCTACACCTTC. The V gene is TRBV27, the J gene TRBJ1-2, with 8 bases identical to TRBD1. There are 13 residues in the CDR3. The germline V gene encodes CDR1 MNHEY and CDR2 SMNVEV (reference sequence). The V and J ends lost 6 bases and 2 bases, in that order; junction bases with no gene match: 2.

The chain employs TRBV4-2 and TRBJ2-2; 13 nucleotides match TRBD2. Germline CDR1 LGHNA, CDR2 YNFKEQ. The CDR3 loop spans 15 amino acids. Trimming removed 10 bases from V and 4 bases from J; junction bases left unmatched: 6. The CDR3 region is CATRRTSGGTGELFF. In DNA, the CDR3 is TGTGCCACCCGACGGACTAGCGGGGGCACCGGGGAGCTGTTTTTT.

The chain links TRBV2 to TRBJ2-5; 10 bases fit TRBD1. Trimming cost V 4 bases and J 1 base; bases outside gene matches: 9. Per the germline V gene, CDR1 is SNHLY and CDR2 is FYNNEI. This CDR3 region has 17 residues. The CDR3 loop is CASSVFGQGEPQETQYF. CDR3 in DNA: TGTGCCAGCAGTGTGTTCGGACAGGGGGAGCCCCAAGAGACCCAGTACTTC.

This chain joins TRBV11-3 and TRBJ2-1; D ambiguous. Germline CDR1 reads SGHNT; CDR2 reads YENEEA. V was pared by 4 bases and J by 10 bases, with 11 bases between. The length of the CDR3 is 12 residues. CDR3 region: CASSSQLLEQFF. The DNA of the CDR3 is TGTGCCAGCAGCTCACAGCTTTTAGAGCAGTTCTTC.

The chain uses TRBV11-2 and TRBJ2-3; tentatively, D is TRBD1 (5 bases). V was clipped by 5 bases and J by 1 base, with 22 bases between them. Per the germline V gene, CDR1 is SGHAT and CDR2 is FQNNGV. The CDR3 contains 18 residues. The CDR3 bases are TGTGCCAGCAGCCTACAAACGCATGGGGCTAGGCGCACAGATACGCAGTATTTT. This encodes CASSLQTHGARRTDTQYF.

The V gene is TRBV11-2, the J gene TRBJ2-1; D remains unclear. Trimming took 3 bases from V and 4 from J, leaving 4 bases between them. The CDR3 totals 12 residues. Germline V gene sequence: CDR1 SGHAT, CDR2 FQNNGV. The DNA for the CDR3 is TGTGCCAGCAGCTTCGGGTACAATGAGCAGTTCTTC. It is translated as CASSFGYNEQFF.

The rearrangement links TRBV5-1 to TRBJ2-7; D remains unclear. Trimming cost V 5 bases and J 0 bases, with 6 bases left between them. Germline V gene lookup returns CDR1 SGHRS and CDR2 YFSETQ. This CDR3 is 12 amino acids long. The CDR3, as DNA: TGCGCCAGCAGTGAGAGCTCCTACGAGCAGTACTTC. Its protein product is CASSESSYEQYF. The variable domain in full, with the rest retrieved from reference TRBV5-1 and TRBJ2-7, is KAGVTQTPRYLIKTRGQQVTLSCSPISGHRSVSWYQQTPGQGLQFLFEYFSETQRNKGNFPGRFSGRQFSNSRSEMNVSTLELGDSALYLCASSESSYEQYFGPGTRLTVT.

V and J are TRBV4-1 and TRBJ2-7; 7 nucleotides align to TRBD1. The germline gives CDR1 MGHRA, CDR2 YSYEKL. V was clipped by 8 bases and J by 5 bases; unmatched bases: 9. The CDR3 consists of 13 residues. The CDR3 sequence: CASGKQGTHEQYF. The CDR3 DNA reads TGCGCCAGCGGGAAACAGGGGACCCACGAGCAGTACTTC.

This clone showed up many times. The chain joins TRBV11-2 to TRBJ2-7, with 9 positions matching TRBD1. The CDR3 is made up of 14 amino acids. Germline V gene lookup returns CDR1 SGHAT and CDR2 FQNNGV. The junction had 4 bases not matched to a gene; V was cut back by 3 bases and J by 4 bases. CDR3 loop: CASSFLGQGYEQYF. The CDR3 DNA follows: TGTGCCAGCAGCTTTCTCGGACAGGGGTACGAGCAGTACTTC.

The chain links TRBV7-2 to TRBJ2-3, with TRBD1 matching over 10 bases. Germline CDR1 reads SGHTA; CDR2 reads FQGNSA. This CDR3 comprises 14 residues. Trimming cost V 9 bases and J 5 bases; bases outside gene matches: 8. CDR3 nucleotide sequence: TGTGCCAGTGCGTTCGACAGGGGGCGAGATACGCAGTATTTT. Translating gives CASAFDRGRDTQYF.

The V gene is TRBV7-2, the J gene TRBJ2-1, with TRBD1 identical over 7 bases. Germline trimming cut 1 base from V and 6 bases from J; bases unmatched to any gene: 9. Germline V lookup: CDR1 SGHTA, CDR2 FQGNSA. The CDR3 loop spans 16 amino acids. The CDR3 is CASSLVAGGIGNEQFF. The CDR3 nucleotides read TGTGCCAGCAGCTTAGTTGCAGGGGGAATCGGCAATGAGCAGTTCTTC.

The rearrangement uses TRBV4-3 and TRBJ2-7; D uncertain. CDR1 LGHNA and CDR2 YSLEER come from the germline V gene. With 3 bases removed from V and 0 bases from J, the gap between germline ends came to 18 bases. This CDR3 contains 17 residues. CDR3 DNA sequence: TGCGCCAGCAGCCAGGGCATACGGTCGCAGGCCTCCTACGAGCAGTACTTC. It codes for CASSQGIRSQASYEQYF.

The CDR3 spells CASSLRLAGGGNEQFF. The CDR3 nucleotides are TGTGCCAGCAGCCTCAGACTAGCGGGAGGGGGCAATGAGCAGTTCTTC. The chain couples TRBV7-9 to TRBJ2-1; TRBD2 matches at 14 bases. The CDR3 consists of 16 residues. CDR1 and CDR2 (germline): SEHNR, FQNEAQ (reference sequence). The V segment lost 5 bases and the J segment 6 bases; nucleotides outside the gene matches: 6.

The V and J genes are TRBV28 and TRBJ2-1; 12 nucleotides align to TRBD2. Germline values: CDR1 MDHEN, CDR2 SYDVKM. The CDR3 spans 18 residues. The V segment lost 3 bases and the J segment 7 bases; nucleotides outside the gene matches: 13. The CDR3 here is CASSFSSGRAVTTNEQFF. CDR3 coding DNA: TGTGCCAGCAGTTTCTCTAGCGGGAGGGCTGTAACTACTAATGAGCAGTTCTTC.

The rearrangement links TRBV7-9 to TRBJ2-7; perhaps TRBD2 as D (6 bases). Germline V gene data show CDR1 as SEHNR and CDR2 as FQNEAQ (reference sequence). V shed 5 bases and J shed 0 bases, with 17 bases lying between them. The CDR3 totals 16 residues. DNA for the CDR3: TGTGCCAGCAGCGGCCACTGGGCGGGGTACTCCTACGAGCAGTACTTC. Translation gives CASSGHWAGYSYEQYF.

The chain couples TRBV11-2 to TRBJ2-7; maybe TRBD2 (5 bases). The germline CDR1 and CDR2 sequences are SGHAT and FQNNGV. V was cut by 4 bases and J by 3 bases, with 16 bases left in between. The CDR3 is 15 amino acids. The CDR3 coding sequence is TGTGCCAGCAGCTCGACACGGGCAGGAGGCTACGAGCAGTACTTC. Its translation is CASSSTRAGGYEQYF.

The chain joins TRBV11-2 to TRBJ2-7; possibly TRBD2 for D (5 bases). V was trimmed by 2 bases and J by 3 bases, leaving 17 bases between them. The CDR3 is 16 residues long. The germline V gene encodes CDR1 SGHAT and CDR2 FQNNGV. CDR3 coding DNA: TGTGCCAGCAGCTTATCGGGGTCCAGCTCTATCTACGAGCAGTACTTC. This translates into CASSLSGSSSIYEQYF. The full variable domain, its missing parts supplied by reference TRBV11-2 and TRBJ2-7, is EAGVAQSPRYKIIEKRQSVAFWCNPISGHATLYWYQQILGQGPKLLIQFQNNGVVDDSQLPKDRFSAERLKGVDSTLKIQPAKLEDSAVYLCASSLSGSSSIYEQYFGPGTRLTVT.

The gene calls are TRBV3-1 (or the pseudogene TRBV3-2) and TRBJ2-3; TRBD2 matches at 10 bases. The germline CDR1 and CDR2 sequences are LGHDT and YNNKEL (reference sequence). With V trimmed by 0 bases and J by 0 bases, 3 bases remained unmatched. CDR3 length: 17 residues. The CDR3 reads CASSQESSGSSTDTQYF. Written as DNA, the CDR3 is TGTGCCAGCAGCCAAGAATCTAGCGGGAGCAGCACAGATACGCAGTATTTT.

The chain carries TRBV27 and TRBJ2-7, with D unresolved. Germline CDR1 and CDR2: MNHEY and SMNVEV (reference sequence). This CDR3 has 14 amino acids. V was cut by 5 bases and J by 2 bases, with 13 bases left in between. The CDR3 sequence: CASSPSTPPYEQYF. DNA of the CDR3: TGTGCCAGCAGTCCCTCGACACCTCCCTACGAGCAGTACTTC.

The chain has TRBV12-3 or TRBV12-4 and TRBJ1-1; unclear D gene. The CDR3 has 13 amino acids. Trimming took off 2 bases at V and 5 bases at J, with 9 bases between the two ends. The CDR3 loop reads CASSLTGRTEAFF. CDR3 DNA: TGTGCCAGCAGTTTAACGGGGAGGACTGAAGCTTTCTTT.

The table lists this clone with a few counts. This chain connects TRBV20-1 to TRBJ2-2; D remains ambiguous. The CDR3 spans 13 residues. V lost 3 bases and J lost 0, with 5 bases in between. Looked up from germline, CDR1 is DFQATT and CDR2 is SNEGSKA (reference sequence). CDR3 in amino acids: CSASQANTGELFF. As DNA, the CDR3 is TGCAGTGCTAGTCAGGCGAACACCGGGGAGCTGTTTTTT.

By its share, this clone is medium-sized. V usage is TRBV29-1 and J usage is TRBJ1-1, with TRBD1 matching over 7 bases. This CDR3 is built from 13 residues. V lost 1 base to trimming and J lost 8 bases; unmatched junction nucleotides: 7. Germline CDR1 and CDR2: SQVTM and ANQGSEA. The DNA of the CDR3 is TGCAGCGTTGAAGGGACAGGTAAAAGGGAAGCTTTCTTT. Residues: CSVEGTGKREAFF. Filled out from reference TRBV29-1 and TRBJ1-1, the complete variable domain reads SAVISQKPSRDICQRGTSLTIQCQVDSQVTMMFWYRQQPGQSLTLIATANQGSEATYESGFVIDKFPISRPNLTFSTLTVSNMSPEDSSIYLCSVEGTGKREAFFGQGTRLTVV.

This chain connects TRBV6-1 to TRBJ1-5, with D perhaps TRBD1 (5 bases). From germline, CDR1 is MNHNS and CDR2 SASEGT. Trimming shortened V by 1 base and J by 2 bases, and 9 bases separated the two germline ends. The CDR3 consists of 15 residues. The CDR3 nucleotides read TGTGCCAGCAGTGAAGGTTGGGGGGGCAATCAGCCCCAGCATTTT. Its protein is CASSEGWGGNQPQHF.

The genes are TRBV6-2 or TRBV6-3 and TRBJ1-1; TRBD1 aligns across 8 bases. The CDR3 is made up of 14 amino acids. V shed 5 bases, J shed 3 bases, and the junction held 5 bases outside the gene matches. Germline V lookup: CDR1 MNHEY, CDR2 SVGEGT. The CDR3 sequence is CASSTRTGYTEAFF. The CDR3 DNA is TGTGCCAGCAGTACCCGGACAGGGTACACTGAAGCTTTCTTT.